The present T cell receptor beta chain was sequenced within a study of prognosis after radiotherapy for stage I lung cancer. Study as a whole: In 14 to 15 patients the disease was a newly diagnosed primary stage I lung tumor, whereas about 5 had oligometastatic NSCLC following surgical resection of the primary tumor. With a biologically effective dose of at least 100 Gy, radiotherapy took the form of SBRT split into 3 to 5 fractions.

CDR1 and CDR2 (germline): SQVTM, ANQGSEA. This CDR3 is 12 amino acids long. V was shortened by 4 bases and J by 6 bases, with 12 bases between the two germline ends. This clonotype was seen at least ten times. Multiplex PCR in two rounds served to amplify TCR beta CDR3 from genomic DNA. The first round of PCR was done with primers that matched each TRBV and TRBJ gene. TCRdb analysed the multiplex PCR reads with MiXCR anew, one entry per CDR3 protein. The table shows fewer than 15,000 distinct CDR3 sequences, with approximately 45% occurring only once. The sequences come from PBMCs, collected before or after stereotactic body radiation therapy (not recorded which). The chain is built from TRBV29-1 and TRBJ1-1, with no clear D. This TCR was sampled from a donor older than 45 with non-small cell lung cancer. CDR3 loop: CSVGRGSAEAFF. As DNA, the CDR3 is TGCAGCGTTGGCCGCGGTTCCGCTGAAGCTTTCTTT.